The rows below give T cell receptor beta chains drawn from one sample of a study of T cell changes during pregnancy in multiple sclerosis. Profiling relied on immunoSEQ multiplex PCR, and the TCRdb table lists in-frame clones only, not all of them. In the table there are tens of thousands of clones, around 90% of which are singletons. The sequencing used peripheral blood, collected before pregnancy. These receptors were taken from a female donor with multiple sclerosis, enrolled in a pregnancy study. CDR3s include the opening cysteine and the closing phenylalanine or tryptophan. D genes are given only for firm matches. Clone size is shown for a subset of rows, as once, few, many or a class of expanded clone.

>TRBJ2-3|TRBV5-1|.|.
TGCGCCAGCAGTTCCAGCGGGAGCACAGATACGCAGTATTTT
CASSSSGSTDTQYF
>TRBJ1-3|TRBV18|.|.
TGTGCCAGCTCACCGAACGGGGGTAGTTCTGGAAACACCATATATTTT
CASSPNGGSSGNTIYF
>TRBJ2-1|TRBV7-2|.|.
TGTGCCAGCAGGAGGGACGGAGGACTATACAATGAGCAGTTCTTC
CASRRDGGLYNEQFF
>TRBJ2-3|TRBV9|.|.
TGTGCCAGCAGCGTAGGAGGGGGGGGAACAGATACGCAGTATTTT
CASSVGGGGTDTQYF
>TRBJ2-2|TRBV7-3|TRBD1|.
TGTGCCAGCAGCATCACGGGACAGGGGACCGGGGAGCTGTTTTTT
CASSITGQGTGELFF
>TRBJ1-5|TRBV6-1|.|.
TGTGCCAGCAGTACAAGGGGAAATCAGCCCCAGCATTTT
CASSTRGNQPQHF
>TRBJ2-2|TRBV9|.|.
TGTGCCAGCAGCGGACACGCGCTATGGAACACCGGGGAGCTGTTTTTT
CASSGHALWNTGELFF
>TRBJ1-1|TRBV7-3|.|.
TGTGCCAGCAGCTTATGGACACCCCTCGGCACTGAAGCTTTCTTT
CASSLWTPLGTEAFF
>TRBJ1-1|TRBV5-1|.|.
TGCGCCAGCACAGGCGACGGCTTCACTGAAGCTTTCTTT
CASTGDGFTEAFF
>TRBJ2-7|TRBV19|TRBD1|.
TGTGCCAGTAACGACCCGAGGACAGGGGGGACCTACGAGCAGTACTTC
CASNDPRTGGTYEQYF
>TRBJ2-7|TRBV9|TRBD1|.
TGTGCCAGCAGCGTAGGACAGGGGGGCTACGAGCAGTACTTC
CASSVGQGGYEQYF
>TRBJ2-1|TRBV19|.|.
TGTGCCAGTAGTAGGGGGGTAGGCGGTGAGCAGTTCTTC
CASSRGVGGEQFF
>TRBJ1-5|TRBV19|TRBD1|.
TGTGCCAGTAGTATAGCCTCTTCGGGGGACAGTTTCAATCAGCCCCAGCATTTT
CASSIASSGDSFNQPQHF
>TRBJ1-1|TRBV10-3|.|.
TGTGCCATCAGGGATGACTCGGGCACTGAAGCTTTCTTT
CAIRDDSGTEAFF
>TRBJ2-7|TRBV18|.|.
TGTGCCAGCTCCCCAACCCTTGAGGTCGAGCAGTACTTC
CASSPTLEVEQYF
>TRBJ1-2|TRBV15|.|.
TGTGCCACCAGCAGAGAGGGAGTGCCCGCTAACTATGGCTACACCTTC
CATSREGVPANYGYTF
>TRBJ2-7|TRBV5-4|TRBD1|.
TGTGCCAGCAGCCGAGGTTCGGGGACAGGTCCGACCGAGCAGTACTTC
CASSRGSGTGPTEQYF
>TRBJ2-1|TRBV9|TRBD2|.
TGTGCCAGCAGCGTAGCTAGCGGGGGGGTCAATGAGCAGTTCTTC
CASSVASGGVNEQFF
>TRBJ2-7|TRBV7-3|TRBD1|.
TGTGCCAGCAGCTTAGCGCCGGGGACAGGGCGGTACGAGCAGTACTTC
CASSLAPGTGRYEQYF
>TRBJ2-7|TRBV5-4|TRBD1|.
TGTGCCAGCAGCCGGGTGGGACAGGGGGCGGGTGAGCAGTACTTC
CASSRVGQGAGEQYF
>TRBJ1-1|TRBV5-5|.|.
TGTGCCAGCAGCTTTTCAGGGGAGAACACTGAAGCTTTCTTT
CASSFSGENTEAFF
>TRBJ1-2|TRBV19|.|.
TGTGCCAGTAGTACCAGTGGCTATGGCTACACCTTC
CASSTSGYGYTF
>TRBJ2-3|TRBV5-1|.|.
TGCGCCAGCAGCTTGGTCCCGGGGAAGATTGCAGATACGCAGTATTTT
CASSLVPGKIADTQYF
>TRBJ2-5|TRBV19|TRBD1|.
TGTGCCAGTAACAGGGGAATTGGAGAGACCCAGTACTTC
CASNRGIGETQYF
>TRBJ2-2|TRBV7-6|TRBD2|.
TGTGCCAGCAGCTTACAGCTCCTACCTAGCGGGGGAGTTACCGGGGAGCTGTTTTTT
CASSLQLLPSGGVTGELFF
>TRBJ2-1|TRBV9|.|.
TGTGCCAGCAGCGGAGGCGGGGGCCGATACGGGAATGAGCAGTTCTTC
CASSGGGGRYGNEQFF
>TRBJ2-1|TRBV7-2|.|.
TGTGCCAGCAGCCGACCTCTAAGGGGGAATGAGCAGTTCTTC
CASSRPLRGNEQFF
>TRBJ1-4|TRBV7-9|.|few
TGTGCCAGCAGCTTGGGTAGCGGTGAAAAACTGTTTTTT
CASSLGSGEKLFF
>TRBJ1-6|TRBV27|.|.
TGTGCCAGCAGTTTATCAGCAGGGAGGGGGAGCTCCTATAATTCACCCCTCCACTTT
CASSLSAGRGSSYNSPLHF
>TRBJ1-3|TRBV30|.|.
TGTGCCTGGAGCCTCACCTCCAAGAGCTCTGGAAACACCATATATTTT
CAWSLTSKSSGNTIYF
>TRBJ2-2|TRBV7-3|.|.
TGTGCCAGCAGCTTAGGGGGGATCCCCGGGGAGCTGTTTTTT
CASSLGGIPGELFF
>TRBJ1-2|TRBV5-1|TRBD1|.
TGCGCCAGCAGCCCGACAGGGGGGAACTATGGCTACACCTTC
CASSPTGGNYGYTF
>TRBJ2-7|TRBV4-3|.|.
TGCGCCAGCAGCCAAGATGGCACTAATCCCCTCTACGAGCAGTACTTC
CASSQDGTNPLYEQYF
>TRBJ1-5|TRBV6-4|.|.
TGTGCCAGCAGTTACTGGGGGCACGGCAATCAGCCCCAGCATTTT
CASSYWGHGNQPQHF
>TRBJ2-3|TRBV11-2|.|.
TGTGCCAGCAGCTTAGTATCGGGGGGCACAGATACGCAGTATTTT
CASSLVSGGTDTQYF
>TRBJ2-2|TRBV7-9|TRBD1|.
TGTGCCAGCAGCTCCTGGACAGGGAAGGATCGAGGGGAGCTGTTTTTT
CASSSWTGKDRGELFF
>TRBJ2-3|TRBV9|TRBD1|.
TGTGCCAGCAGCGGTGGACAGGGAGATACGCAGTATTTT
CASSGGQGDTQYF
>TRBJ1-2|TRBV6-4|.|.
TGTGCCAGCAGTGAAGTCCCAGGGAGGGGTGGCTACACCTTC
CASSEVPGRGGYTF
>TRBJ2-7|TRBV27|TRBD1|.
TGTGCCAGCAGTCAACGACAGGGCTACGAGCAGTACTTC
CASSQRQGYEQYF
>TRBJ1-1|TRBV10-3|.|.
TGTGCCATTACCGGGACACCCAACACTGAAGCTTTCTTT
CAITGTPNTEAFF
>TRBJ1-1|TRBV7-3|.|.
TGTGCCAGCAGCTTACAGGGGTCGAACACTGAAGCTTTCTTT
CASSLQGSNTEAFF
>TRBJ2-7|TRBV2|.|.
TGTGCCAGCAGTGAAGAACAGGGTCTTGGGTACGAGCAGTACTTC
CASSEEQGLGYEQYF
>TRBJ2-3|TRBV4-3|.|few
TGCGCCAGCAGCCAAGATATAGGGGTTCCAGATACGCAGTATTTT
CASSQDIGVPDTQYF
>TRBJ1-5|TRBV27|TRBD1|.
TGTGCCAGCAGTTTAAGAACAGGGGGCCAGCCCCAGCATTTT
CASSLRTGGQPQHF
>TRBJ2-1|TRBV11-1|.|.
TGTGCCAGCGGCAGACAGGAACTTCCTAATGAGCAGTTCTTC
CASGRQELPNEQFF
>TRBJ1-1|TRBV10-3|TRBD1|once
TGTGCCATCAGTGAGGATACAGGGGGAGTGACTGAAGCTTTCTTT
CAISEDTGGVTEAFF
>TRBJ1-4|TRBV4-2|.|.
TGTGCCAGCAGCCAAGATCTGGTCAGGGTCTCGTTTAGGGAAAAACTGTTTTTT
CASSQDLVRVSFREKLFF
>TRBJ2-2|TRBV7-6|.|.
TGTGCCAGCGGTCAATCGGGACTGCCGAACACCGGGGAGCTGTTTTTT
CASGQSGLPNTGELFF